What follows are 8 T cell receptor beta chains derived from one specimen sequenced in a study of identical twins (dated by TCRdb to 2016 to 2017). The library was produced with 5' RACE. This sample was sequenced with an Illumina HiSeq 2000. The public reads were quality trimmed at Q25 with fastp and then assembled into clones with MiXCR by TCRdb, keeping productive beta chains. Identical CDR3 proteins give one entry, which carries the most common genes and DNA. This sample lists 420,000 or so distinct CDR3 sequences; roughly 20% were detected once. Around 12% of the sample goes to the ten largest clones. Sequenced material: naive T cells sorted from blood. Sample cell subset or site, as interpreted from the label and publication: cells isolated with a human naive T-cell isolation kit. Source of these receptors: a man between 50 and 59 years old in good health.

This clonotype was counted at least ten times. J is TRBJ2-7 and V is TRBV12-3 or TRBV12-4; the match to TRBD1 covers 8 bases. Unmatched junction bases numbered 6, after V lost 5 bases and J lost 0 bases. This CDR3 comprises 15 residues. The DNA for the CDR3 is TGTGCCAGCAGTAAGGGACAGGCGAGCTCCTACGAGCAGTACTTC. Its protein is CASSKGQASSYEQYF.

This clonotype was counted ten times or more. The rearrangement uses TRBV20-1 and TRBJ2-1; D is undetermined. The length of the CDR3 is 13 residues. V lost 0 bases and J lost 8, with 11 bases in between. Looked up from germline, CDR1 is DFQATT and CDR2 is SNEGSKA (reference sequence). The CDR3 DNA is TGCAGTGCTAGAGACGTCACGAGGTATGAGCAGTTCTTC. Protein sequence: CSARDVTRYEQFF.

This clonotype was found once. In DNA form, the CDR3 reads TGTGCCAGCAGTGAAGCGTCCAGGGCGGCCGGGGAGCTGTTTTTT. Its translation: CASSEASRAAGELFF. The rearrangement joins TRBV6-1 to TRBJ2-2, with D perhaps matching TRBD1 (5 bases). The CDR3 totals 15 residues. CDR1 and CDR2 (germline): MNHNS, SASEGT. The V end was cut by 0 bases, the J end by 6 bases, with 11 bases between.

This chain uses TRBV7-2 with TRBJ2-2; D is unclear. The CDR3 consists of 13 residues. Trimming stripped 1 base from V and 7 bases from J, with 7 bases between. Germline assignment: CDR1 SGHTA and CDR2 FQGNSA. The CDR3 DNA reads as TGTGCCAGCAGCTTAGTGGGGATCGGGGAGCTGTTTTTT. Translation: CASSLVGIGELFF. The variable domain in full, with the rest retrieved from reference TRBV7-2 and TRBJ2-2, is GAGVSQSPSNKVTEKGKDVELRCDPISGHTALYWYRQSLGQGLEFLIYFQGNSAPDKSGLPSDRFSAERTGGSVSTLTIQRTQQEDSAVYLCASSLVGIGELFFGEGSRLTVL.

This clonotype was seen at least ten times. The chain recombines TRBV29-1 with TRBJ1-4; no clear D gene. V lost 7 bases and J lost 7, with 13 bases in between. CDR1 is SQVTM and CDR2 is ANQGSEA in the germline V gene. The CDR3 consists of 12 residues. CDR3 in DNA: TGCAGCGCCCAAGTAGGGCCTGAAAAACTGTTTTTT. This sequence encodes CSAQVGPEKLFF.

The J gene is TRBJ2-7, the V gene TRBV6-5, with TRBD1 identical over 10 bases. The CDR3 length is 15 residues. The V gene's germline CDR1 is MNHEY and CDR2 SVGAGI. V shed 2 bases, J shed 5 bases, and the junction held 6 bases outside the gene matches. The CDR3 region is CASSYRGQGIHEQYF. The CDR3 DNA reads TGTGCCAGCAGTTACCGGGGACAGGGGATCCACGAGCAGTACTTC.

This clonotype was recorded at least ten times. CDR3 protein: CSASSGLEYNEQFF. The DNA for the CDR3 is TGCAGTGCTAGTTCGGGACTAGAATACAATGAGCAGTTCTTC. The rearrangement links TRBV20-1 to TRBJ2-1; TRBD2 agrees at 8 bases. V lost 3 bases, J lost 4 bases, and 5 bases stayed unmatched. In germline, CDR1 is DFQATT, CDR2 SNEGSKA (reference sequence). CDR3 length equals 14 residues.

This clonotype has just a few counts. V and J are TRBV6-1 and TRBJ2-3; 12 nucleotides match TRBD2. Losses at the gene ends were 5 bases for V and 2 bases for J; bases not matched to a gene: 5. This CDR3 is built from 16 residues. The germline V gene encodes CDR1 MNHNS and CDR2 SASEGT. The CDR3 loop is CASSLAGGPLTDTQYF. The CDR3 DNA follows: TGTGCCAGCAGTCTAGCGGGAGGGCCCCTCACAGATACGCAGTATTTT.